This T cell receptor (beta chain) was recovered during a study of T-cell reconstitution after alpha-beta-depleted transplantation in children. Germline-derived CDR1 and CDR2 are MNHEY and SVGEGT. The CDR3 spans 14 residues. V shed 2 bases and J shed 2 bases, with 8 bases lying between them. Unique molecular identifiers were incorporated when the TCRbeta library was constructed. A single record per CDR3 protein comes from TCRdb applying MiXCR to the PCR reads. The sample records about 500,000 distinct CDR3 sequences, 32% being singletons. The chain joins TRBV6-2 or TRBV6-3 to TRBJ2-3; D call uncertain. This TCR came from a human donor who donated a stem cell graft to a child with aplastic anemia. Source: PBMCs from the stem cell graft donor, taken from the stem cell graft. CDR3 nucleotides: TGTGCCAGCAGTTACGAGACCCCCACAGATACGCAGTATTTT. Its protein is CASSYETPTDTQYF.